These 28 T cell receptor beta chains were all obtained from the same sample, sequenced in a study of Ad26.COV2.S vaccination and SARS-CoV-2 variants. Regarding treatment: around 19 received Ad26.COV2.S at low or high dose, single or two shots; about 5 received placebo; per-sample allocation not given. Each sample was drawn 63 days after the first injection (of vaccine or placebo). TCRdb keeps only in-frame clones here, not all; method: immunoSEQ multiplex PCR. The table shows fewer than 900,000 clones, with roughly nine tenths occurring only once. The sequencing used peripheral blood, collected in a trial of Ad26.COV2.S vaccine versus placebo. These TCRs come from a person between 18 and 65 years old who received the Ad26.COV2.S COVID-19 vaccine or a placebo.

The CDR3 region has the DNA TGTGCCACCAGCAGTGAACTGTACGTTTTCGAGACCCAGTACTTC. This translates into CATSSELYVFETQYF. This chain uses TRBV15 with TRBJ2-5; D call uncertain. The CDR3 sequence is 15 residues long. The V gene lost 3 bases and the J gene lost 5 bases, with 16 bases spanning the gap. The germline V gene encodes CDR1 LNHNV and CDR2 YYDKDF (reference sequence).

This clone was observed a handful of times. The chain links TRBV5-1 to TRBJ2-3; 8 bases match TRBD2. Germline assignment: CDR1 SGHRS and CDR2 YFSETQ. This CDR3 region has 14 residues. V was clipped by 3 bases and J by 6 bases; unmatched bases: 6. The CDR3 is CASSYGTSFDTQYF. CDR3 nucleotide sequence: TGCGCCAGCAGCTATGGGACTAGTTTCGATACGCAGTATTTT.

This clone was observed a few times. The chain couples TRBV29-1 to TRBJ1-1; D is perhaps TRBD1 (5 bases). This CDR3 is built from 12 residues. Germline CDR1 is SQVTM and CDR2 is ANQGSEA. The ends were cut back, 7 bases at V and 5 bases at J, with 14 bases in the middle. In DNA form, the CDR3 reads TGCAGCGACGAAGGGGCGGGAACTGAAGCTTTCTTT. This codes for CSDEGAGTEAFF.

CDR3 residues: CATWGWGGNEQFF. CDR3 in DNA: TGTGCCACCTGGGGGTGGGGAGGGAATGAGCAGTTCTTC. J is TRBJ2-1 and V is TRBV24-1; 7 bases agree with TRBD2. There are 13 residues in the CDR3. CDR1 KGHDR and CDR2 SFDVKD come from the germline V gene. V shed 9 bases, J shed 7 bases, and the junction held 8 bases outside the gene matches.

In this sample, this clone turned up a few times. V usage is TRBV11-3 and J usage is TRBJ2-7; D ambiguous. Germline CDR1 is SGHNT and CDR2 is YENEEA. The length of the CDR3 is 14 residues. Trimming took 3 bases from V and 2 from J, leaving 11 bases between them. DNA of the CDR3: TGTGCCAGCAGCTTGGCTGGTAGGACCTACGAGCAGTACTTC. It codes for CASSLAGRTYEQYF.

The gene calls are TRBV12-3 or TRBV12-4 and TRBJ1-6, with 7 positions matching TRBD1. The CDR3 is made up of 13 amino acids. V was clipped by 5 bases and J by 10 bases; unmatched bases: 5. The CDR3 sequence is CASSQTGWSPLHF. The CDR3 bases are TGTGCCAGCAGTCAGACAGGGTGGTCACCCCTCCACTTT.

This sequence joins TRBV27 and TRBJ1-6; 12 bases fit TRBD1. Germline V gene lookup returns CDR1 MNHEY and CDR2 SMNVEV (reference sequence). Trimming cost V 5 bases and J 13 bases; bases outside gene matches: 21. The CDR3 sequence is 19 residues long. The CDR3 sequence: CASSRSGTGGAEVSSPLHF. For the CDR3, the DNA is TGTGCCAGCAGTCGATCCGGGACAGGGGGCGCTGAAGTAAGTTCGCCCCTCCACTTT.

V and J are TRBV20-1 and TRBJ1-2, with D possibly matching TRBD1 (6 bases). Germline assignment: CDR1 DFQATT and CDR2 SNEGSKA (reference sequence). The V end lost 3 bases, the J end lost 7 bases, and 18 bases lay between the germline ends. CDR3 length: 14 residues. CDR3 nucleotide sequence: TGCAGTGCTAGTTGGGGGGCGGGTTTGGGTGGCTACACCTTC. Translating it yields CSASWGAGLGGYTF.

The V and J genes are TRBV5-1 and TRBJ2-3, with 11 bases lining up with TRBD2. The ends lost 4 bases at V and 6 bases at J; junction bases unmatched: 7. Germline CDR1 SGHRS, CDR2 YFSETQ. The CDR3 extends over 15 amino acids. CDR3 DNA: TGCGCCAGCAGCCCTGGGGCTAGCGGGGGGGATACGCAGTATTTT. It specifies CASSPGASGGDTQYF.

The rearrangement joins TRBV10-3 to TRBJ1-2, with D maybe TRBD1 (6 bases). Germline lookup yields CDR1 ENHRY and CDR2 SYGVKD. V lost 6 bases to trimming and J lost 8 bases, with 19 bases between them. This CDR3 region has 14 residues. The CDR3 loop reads CAISDPRGGRGYTF. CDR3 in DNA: TGTGCCATCAGCGACCCTCGGGGGGGCAGGGGCTACACCTTC.

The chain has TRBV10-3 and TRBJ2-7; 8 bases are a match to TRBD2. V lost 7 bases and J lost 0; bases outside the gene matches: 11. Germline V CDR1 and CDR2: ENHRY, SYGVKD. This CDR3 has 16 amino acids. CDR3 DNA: TGTGCCATCAAGGGGGGTACCGGGACTAGCTCCTACGAGCAGTACTTC. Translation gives CAIKGGTGTSSYEQYF.

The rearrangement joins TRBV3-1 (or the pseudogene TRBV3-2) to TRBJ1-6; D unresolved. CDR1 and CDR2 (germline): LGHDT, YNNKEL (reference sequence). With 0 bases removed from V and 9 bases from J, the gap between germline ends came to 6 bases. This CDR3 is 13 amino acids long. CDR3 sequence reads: CASSQELTSPLHF. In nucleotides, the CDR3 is TGTGCCAGCAGCCAAGAACTTACTTCACCCCTCCACTTT.

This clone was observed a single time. As DNA, the CDR3 is TGTGCCAGCAGCCCCCCGACCAATGAGCAGTTCTTC. Amino acid sequence: CASSPPTNEQFF. The chain has TRBV7-9 and TRBJ2-1; D is unclear. The V gene lost 5 bases and the J gene lost 6 bases, with 8 bases spanning the gap. Germline V gene sequence: CDR1 SEHNR, CDR2 FQNEAQ (reference sequence). CDR3 length equals 12 residues.

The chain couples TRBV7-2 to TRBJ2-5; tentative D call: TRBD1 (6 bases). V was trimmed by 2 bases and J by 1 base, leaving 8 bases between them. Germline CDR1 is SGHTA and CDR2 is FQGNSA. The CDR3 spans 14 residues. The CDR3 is CASSLRGSQETQYF. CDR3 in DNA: TGTGCCAGCAGCTTAAGGGGGAGCCAAGAGACCCAGTACTTC.

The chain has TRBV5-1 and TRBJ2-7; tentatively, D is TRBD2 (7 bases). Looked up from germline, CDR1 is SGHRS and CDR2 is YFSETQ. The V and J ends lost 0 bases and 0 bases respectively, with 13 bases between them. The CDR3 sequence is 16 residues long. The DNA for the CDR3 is TGCGCCAGCAGCTTGGCCTGGGGGGGCGGCTCCTACGAGCAGTACTTC. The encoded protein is CASSLAWGGGSYEQYF.

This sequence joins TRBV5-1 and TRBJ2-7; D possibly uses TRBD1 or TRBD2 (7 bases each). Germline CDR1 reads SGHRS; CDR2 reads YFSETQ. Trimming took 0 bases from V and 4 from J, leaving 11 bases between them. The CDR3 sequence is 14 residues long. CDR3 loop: CASSLGEGAYEQYF. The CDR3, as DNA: TGCGCCAGCAGCTTGGGGGAGGGGGCTTACGAGCAGTACTTC.

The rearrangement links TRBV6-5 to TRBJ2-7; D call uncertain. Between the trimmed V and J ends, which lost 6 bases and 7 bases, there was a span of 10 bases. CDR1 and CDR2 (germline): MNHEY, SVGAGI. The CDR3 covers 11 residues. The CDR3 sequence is CASSHLWEQYF. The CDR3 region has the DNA TGTGCCAGCAGCCACTTATGGGAGCAGTACTTC.

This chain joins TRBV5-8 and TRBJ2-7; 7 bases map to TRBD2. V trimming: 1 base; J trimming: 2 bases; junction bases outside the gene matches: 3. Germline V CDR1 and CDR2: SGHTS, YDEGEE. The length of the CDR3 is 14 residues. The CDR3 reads CASSLWGGAYEQYF. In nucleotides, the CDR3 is TGTGCCAGCAGCTTGTGGGGGGGGGCCTACGAGCAGTACTTC.

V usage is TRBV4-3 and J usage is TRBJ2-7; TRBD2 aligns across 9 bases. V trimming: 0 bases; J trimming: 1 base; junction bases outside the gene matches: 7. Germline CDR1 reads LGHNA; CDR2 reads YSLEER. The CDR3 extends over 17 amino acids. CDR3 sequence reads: CASSQDQGGGDSYEQYF. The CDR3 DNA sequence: TGCGCCAGCAGCCAAGATCAAGGCGGGGGGGATTCCTACGAGCAGTACTTC.

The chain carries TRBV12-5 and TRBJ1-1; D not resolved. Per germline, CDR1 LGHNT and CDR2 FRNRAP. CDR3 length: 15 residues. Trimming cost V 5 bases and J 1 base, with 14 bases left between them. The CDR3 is CASGMDGRWNTEAFF. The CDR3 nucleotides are TGTGCTAGTGGTATGGACGGACGATGGAACACTGAAGCTTTCTTT.

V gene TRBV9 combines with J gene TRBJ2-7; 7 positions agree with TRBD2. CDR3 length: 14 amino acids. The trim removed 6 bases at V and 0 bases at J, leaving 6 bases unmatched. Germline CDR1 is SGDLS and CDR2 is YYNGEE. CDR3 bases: TGTGCCAGCAAGCTAGCGGAGAGCTCCTACGAGCAGTACTTC. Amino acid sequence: CASKLAESSYEQYF.

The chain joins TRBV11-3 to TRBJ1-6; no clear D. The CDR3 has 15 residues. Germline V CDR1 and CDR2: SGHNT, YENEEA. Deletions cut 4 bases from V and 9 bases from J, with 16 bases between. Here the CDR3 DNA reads TGTGCCAGCAGCTCCTCCGGCGCCGAGGCTTCACCCCTCCACTTT. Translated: CASSSSGAEASPLHF.

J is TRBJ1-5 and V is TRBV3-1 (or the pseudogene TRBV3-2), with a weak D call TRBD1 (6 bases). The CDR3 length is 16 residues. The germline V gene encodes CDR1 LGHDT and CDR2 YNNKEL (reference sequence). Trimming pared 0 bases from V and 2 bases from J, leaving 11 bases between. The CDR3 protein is CASSQEPGEGNQPQHF. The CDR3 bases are TGTGCCAGCAGCCAAGAACCAGGGGAAGGCAATCAGCCCCAGCATTTT.

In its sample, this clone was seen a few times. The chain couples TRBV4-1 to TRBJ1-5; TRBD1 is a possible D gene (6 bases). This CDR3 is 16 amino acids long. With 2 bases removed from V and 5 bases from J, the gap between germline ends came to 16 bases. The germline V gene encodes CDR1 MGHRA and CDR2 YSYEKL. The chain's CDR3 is CASSQNPSRGDQPQHF. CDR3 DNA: TGCGCCAGCAGCCAAAATCCCTCAAGGGGGGATCAGCCCCAGCATTTT.

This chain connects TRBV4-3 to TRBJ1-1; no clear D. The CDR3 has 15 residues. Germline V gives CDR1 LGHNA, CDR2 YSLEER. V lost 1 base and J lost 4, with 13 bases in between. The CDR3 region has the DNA TGCGCCAGCAGCCAAGTCACTACTGGCGGCACTGAAGCTTTCTTT. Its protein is CASSQVTTGGTEAFF.

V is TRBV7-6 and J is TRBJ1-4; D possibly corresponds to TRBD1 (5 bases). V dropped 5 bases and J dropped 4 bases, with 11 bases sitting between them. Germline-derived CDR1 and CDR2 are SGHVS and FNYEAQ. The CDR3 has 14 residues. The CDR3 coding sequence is TGTGCCAGCAGCATGACAGCCTTTAATGAAAAACTGTTTTTT. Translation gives CASSMTAFNEKLFF.

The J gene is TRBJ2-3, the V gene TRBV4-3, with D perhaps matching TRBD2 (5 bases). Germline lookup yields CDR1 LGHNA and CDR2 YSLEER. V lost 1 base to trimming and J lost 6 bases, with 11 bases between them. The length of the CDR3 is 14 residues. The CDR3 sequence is CASSQGLRRDTQYF. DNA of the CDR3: TGCGCCAGCAGCCAAGGTCTTCGGAGGGATACGCAGTATTTT.

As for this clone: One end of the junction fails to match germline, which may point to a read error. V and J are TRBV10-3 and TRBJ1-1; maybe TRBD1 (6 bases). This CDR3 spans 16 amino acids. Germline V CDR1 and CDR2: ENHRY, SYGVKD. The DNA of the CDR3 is TGTGCCATCAGTGAGCAAGCTACGGGTTTACAGGGCCCTATTACTTTT. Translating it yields CAISEQATGLQGPITF.